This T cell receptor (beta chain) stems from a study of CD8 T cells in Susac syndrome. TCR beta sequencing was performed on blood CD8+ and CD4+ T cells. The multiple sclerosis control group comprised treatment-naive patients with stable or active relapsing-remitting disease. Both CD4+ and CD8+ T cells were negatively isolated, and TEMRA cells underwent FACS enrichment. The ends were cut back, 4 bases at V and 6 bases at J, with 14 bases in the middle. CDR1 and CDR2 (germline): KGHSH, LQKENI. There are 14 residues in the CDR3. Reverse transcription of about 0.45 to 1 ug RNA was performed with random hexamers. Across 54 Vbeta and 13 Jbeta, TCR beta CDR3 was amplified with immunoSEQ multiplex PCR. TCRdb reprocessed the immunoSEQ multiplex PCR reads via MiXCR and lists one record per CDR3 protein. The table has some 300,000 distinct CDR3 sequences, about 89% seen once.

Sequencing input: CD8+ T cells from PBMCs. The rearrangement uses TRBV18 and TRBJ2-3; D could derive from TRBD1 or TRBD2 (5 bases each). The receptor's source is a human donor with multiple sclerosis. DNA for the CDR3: TGTGCCAGCTCACGAGGGACCACTTCGGATACGCAGTATTTT. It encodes CASSRGTTSDTQYF.